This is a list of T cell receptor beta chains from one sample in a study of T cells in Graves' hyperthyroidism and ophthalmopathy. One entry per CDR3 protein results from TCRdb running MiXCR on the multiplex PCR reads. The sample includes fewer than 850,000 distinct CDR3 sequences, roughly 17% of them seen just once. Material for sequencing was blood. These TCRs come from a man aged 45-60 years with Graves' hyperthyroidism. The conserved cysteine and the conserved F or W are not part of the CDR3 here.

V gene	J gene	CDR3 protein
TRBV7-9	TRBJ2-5	ASSSWTGGEETQY
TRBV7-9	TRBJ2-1	ASSLALGGSDNEQF
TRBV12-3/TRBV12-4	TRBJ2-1	ASFSGAPRGKQF
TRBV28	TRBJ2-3	ASRMGQTTDTQY
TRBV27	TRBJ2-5	ASSSVRDRTKETQY
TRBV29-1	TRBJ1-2	SVRGQGWFDYGYT
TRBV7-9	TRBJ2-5	ASSSNDKVVETQY
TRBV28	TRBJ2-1	ASSFYGSYNEQF
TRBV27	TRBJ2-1	ASSDRDKPNEQF
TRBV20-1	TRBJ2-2	SAIRGFGELF
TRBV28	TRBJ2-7	ASNTGVRYEQY
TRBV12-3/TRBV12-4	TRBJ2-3	ASVNPGTPSTDTQY
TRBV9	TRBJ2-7	ASSQGQGHSYEQY
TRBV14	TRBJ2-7	ASSQTTPTYEQY
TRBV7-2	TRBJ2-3	ASSLTGGGYSTDTQY
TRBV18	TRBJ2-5	ASSPGDQETQY
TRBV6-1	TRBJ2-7	ATQRTGTHEQY
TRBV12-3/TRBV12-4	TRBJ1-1	ASSFNSGAF
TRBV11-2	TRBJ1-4	ASSFSGSGEKLF
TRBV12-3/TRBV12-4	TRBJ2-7	ASTWTGDYEQY
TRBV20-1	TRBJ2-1	SARIGTSGRAVIQF
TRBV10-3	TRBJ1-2	AISDRAEGGYT
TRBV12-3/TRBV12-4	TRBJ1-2	ASSEDRAYGYT
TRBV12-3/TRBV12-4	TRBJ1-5	ASSLRGGETQH
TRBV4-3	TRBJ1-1	ASSQETGYLAEAF
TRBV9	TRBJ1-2	ASSLLGTDYGYT
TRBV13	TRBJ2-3	ASTLGESTDTQY
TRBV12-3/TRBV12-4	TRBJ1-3	ASSPLPEGNTIY
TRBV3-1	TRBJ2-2	ASSSPITGELF
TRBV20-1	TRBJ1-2	SAPLTGGEHYGYT
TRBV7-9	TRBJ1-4	ASSATDRRANEKLF
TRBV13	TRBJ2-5	ASSLGQGAYQETQY
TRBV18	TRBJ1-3	ASSSDTSSGNTIY
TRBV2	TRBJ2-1	ASSQEGQGAYNEQF
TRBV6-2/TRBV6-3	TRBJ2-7	ARGTSGNRTPYEQY
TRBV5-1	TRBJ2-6	ASNLAGGVSGANVLT
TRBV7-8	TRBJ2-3	ASREEFTGGDADTQY
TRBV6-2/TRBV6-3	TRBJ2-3	ASSPGTEVDTQY
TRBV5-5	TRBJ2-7	ASSEKSDISAYEQY
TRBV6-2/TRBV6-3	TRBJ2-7	ASSYTTLGTGRDEQY
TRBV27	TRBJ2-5	ASSFVHPDGGSSWETQY
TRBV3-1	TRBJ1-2	ASSHWRQGGYGYT
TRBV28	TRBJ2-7	ASSFWDRTYEQY
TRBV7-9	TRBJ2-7	ASSSRPAGYEQY
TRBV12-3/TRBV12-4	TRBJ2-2	ASRSRGMFANTGELF
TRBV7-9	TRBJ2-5	ASRDEGALGETQY
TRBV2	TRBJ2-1	ASMMTSGLYNEQF
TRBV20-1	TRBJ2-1	SARKAGFSSYNEQF
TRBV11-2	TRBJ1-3	ASRGPTYSGNTIY